This entry lists 18 T cell receptor beta chains sequenced from one sample in a study of cytomegalovirus exposure and HLA in healthy donors. Both 60 Vbeta primers and 13 Jbeta primers went into the PCR. TCRdb's copy holds only in-frame clones and misses some; the assay was immunoSEQ multiplex PCR. The table records about 180,000 clones, just under 80% of them present only once. The sequencing input was PBMCs. These receptors originate from a woman aged 30 to 39 in good health and CMV-seronegative.

This clone was counted once. The chain carries TRBV9 and TRBJ1-1; no definite D call. This CDR3 is built from 14 residues. Germline CDR1 is SGDLS and CDR2 is YYNGEE. Trimming removed 0 bases at V and 1 base at J, with 7 bases between. The CDR3 DNA reads as TGTGCCAGCAGCGTAGCCCATTGGAACACTGAAGCTTTCTTT. Translated, it gives CASSVAHWNTEAFF.

The chain combines TRBV19 with TRBJ2-5; 10 nucleotides agree with TRBD2. The J segment lost 5 bases and the V segment lost 3 bases, leaving 15 bases of the junction unmatched. There are 18 residues in the CDR3. CDR1 is LNHDA and CDR2 is SQIVND in the germline V gene (reference sequence). The CDR3 DNA reads as TGTGCCAGTAGTATCGGTAGGGTAGAACTAGCGGGACGGGAGACCCAGTACTTC. This translates into CASSIGRVELAGRETQYF.

V and J are TRBV20-1 and TRBJ2-7; D is unresolved. With 2 bases removed from V and 9 bases from J, the gap between germline ends came to 11 bases. Germline CDR1 and CDR2: DFQATT and SNEGSKA (reference sequence). The CDR3 runs 11 residues. The CDR3 reads CSARSNFGQYF. The CDR3 bases are TGCAGTGCTAGATCCAATTTCGGGCAGTACTTC.

This chain links TRBV29-1 with TRBJ2-6; maybe TRBD1 (6 bases). The CDR3 consists of 14 residues. V lost 7 bases, J lost 0 bases, and 10 bases lay in between. Germline V gives CDR1 SQVTM, CDR2 ANQGSEA. CDR3 nucleotide sequence: TGCAGCGCAGAGGGGGACTCTGGGGCCAACGTCCTGACTTTC. The encoded protein is CSAEGDSGANVLTF.

The CDR3 nucleotides read TGTGCCAGCAGCTCCGAAGTCAGTGAGCAGTTCTTC. Amino acids: CASSSEVSEQFF. The chain couples TRBV7-9 to TRBJ2-1; the D is unclear. The germline V gene encodes CDR1 SEHNR and CDR2 FQNEAQ (reference sequence). This CDR3 spans 12 amino acids. Trimming took 4 bases from V and 9 from J, leaving 10 bases between them.

The chain employs TRBV5-6 and TRBJ1-5; tentatively, D is TRBD1 (6 bases). Germline V gives CDR1 SGHDT, CDR2 YYEEEE. Trimming removed 3 bases at V and 5 bases at J, with 24 bases between. The CDR3 is made up of 18 amino acids. CDR3 coding DNA: TGTGCCAGCAGCTCCCGATTGGCAGGGGCCGCCAGTGATCAGCCCCAGCATTTT. Translated, it gives CASSSRLAGAASDQPQHF.

This chain joins TRBV4-1 and TRBJ2-7, with 8 bases aligning to TRBD1. Trimming removed 1 base from V and 6 bases from J; junction bases left unmatched: 8. CDR1 MGHRA and CDR2 YSYEKL come from the germline V gene. The CDR3 consists of 15 residues. DNA of the CDR3: TGCGCCAGCAGCCAAGGGACAGGGTTGATGAGCGAGCAGTACTTC. It yields the protein CASSQGTGLMSEQYF.

This chain connects TRBV7-8 to TRBJ1-2; D remains unclear. V shed 5 bases and J shed 3 bases, with 10 bases lying between them. Germline lookup yields CDR1 SGHVS and CDR2 FQNEAQ. The CDR3 spans 13 residues. CDR3 nucleotide sequence: TGTGCCAGCAGCGTGCCGGGAGACTATGGCTACACCTTC. Translation gives CASSVPGDYGYTF.

The chain has TRBV19 and TRBJ1-5; 8 positions agree with TRBD1. This CDR3 contains 14 residues. Germline V gives CDR1 LNHDA, CDR2 SQIVND (reference sequence). V gave up 6 bases and J gave up 5 bases; unmatched junction bases: 6. The CDR3 sequence is CASRFQGADQPQHF. CDR3 nucleotides: TGTGCCAGTAGATTCCAGGGGGCGGATCAGCCCCAGCATTTT.

The chain has TRBV19 and TRBJ2-1, with 11 bases that match TRBD2. The CDR3 spans 15 residues. Germline CDR1 and CDR2: LNHDA and SQIVND (reference sequence). V lost 5 bases and J lost 4; bases outside the gene matches: 4. This CDR3 reads CASSQLAGGYNEQFF. In nucleotides, the CDR3 is TGTGCCAGTAGTCAGCTAGCGGGGGGTTACAATGAGCAGTTCTTC.

V and J are TRBV18 and TRBJ1-1; possibly TRBD1 for D (6 bases). Between the trimmed V and J ends, which lost 1 base and 4 bases, there was a span of 13 bases. From germline, CDR1 is KGHSH and CDR2 LQKENI. The CDR3 runs 15 residues. The chain's CDR3 is CASSPQGVLGTEAFF. Written as DNA, the CDR3 is TGTGCCAGCTCACCACAGGGGGTGCTTGGCACTGAAGCTTTCTTT.

This chain joins TRBV27 and TRBJ2-1; D may be TRBD1 (6 bases). Germline V gene data show CDR1 as MNHEY and CDR2 as SMNVEV (reference sequence). The CDR3 has 12 amino acids. Trimming took off 8 bases at V and 3 bases at J, with 8 bases between the two ends. The CDR3 coding sequence is TGTGCCAGCGGGACAAACTACAATGAGCAGTTCTTC. Translated: CASGTNYNEQFF.

This sequence joins TRBV28 and TRBJ2-7; a possible D gene is TRBD2 (6 bases). The length of the CDR3 is 13 residues. V lost 10 bases to trimming and J lost 0 bases, with 13 bases between them. Germline V gene sequence: CDR1 MDHEN, CDR2 SYDVKM. This chain's CDR3 is CATSAGNSYEQYF. The CDR3 nucleotides read TGTGCCACCTCGGCGGGAAACTCCTACGAGCAGTACTTC.

The V and J genes are TRBV5-1 and TRBJ1-1; D is ambiguous. The germline gives CDR1 SGHRS, CDR2 YFSETQ. The CDR3 extends over 15 amino acids. The V end was cut by 4 bases, the J end by 3 bases, with 16 bases between. The CDR3 coding sequence is TGCGCCAGCAGCCGCAGTGGCCAGGTCGACACTGAAGCTTTCTTT. It is translated as CASSRSGQVDTEAFF.

This rearrangement joins TRBV6-1 to TRBJ2-1; D call uncertain. CDR1 is MNHNS, CDR2 SASEGT, per germline. The CDR3 runs to 13 residues. The germline V and J ends were trimmed by 0 bases and 13 bases, with 13 bases remaining between them. CDR3 sequence reads: CASSEAPHVKQFF. In DNA form, the CDR3 reads TGTGCCAGCAGTGAAGCACCACATGTAAAACAGTTCTTC.

The chain uses TRBV5-8 and TRBJ2-2; 7 nucleotides agree with TRBD1. CDR3 length: 16 residues. The V gene end was trimmed by 0 bases and the J gene end by 1 base; junction bases not matched to a gene: 3. Per the germline V gene, CDR1 is SGHTS and CDR2 is YDEGEE. The CDR3 DNA sequence: TGTGCCAGCAGCTTGGGACAGGGTTGGAACACCGGGGAGCTGTTTTTT. Its translation: CASSLGQGWNTGELFF.

The gene calls are TRBV6-1 and TRBJ2-3; D may be TRBD2 (5 bases). The CDR3 runs to 16 residues. Between the trimmed V and J ends, which lost 4 bases and 0 bases, there was a span of 14 bases. Germline V gives CDR1 MNHNS, CDR2 SASEGT. For the CDR3, the DNA is TGTGCCAGCAGTGCTACCATAGCGATTAGCACAGATACGCAGTATTTT. As protein: CASSATIAISTDTQYF.

This chain links TRBV7-3 with TRBJ1-2; D is possibly TRBD1 (5 bases). CDR1 is SGHTA and CDR2 is FQGTGA in the germline V gene. With 5 bases removed from V and 5 bases from J, the gap between germline ends came to 21 bases. CDR3 length: 16 residues. The CDR3 reads CASSPPGGAGRYGYTF. The DNA of the CDR3 is TGTGCCAGCAGCCCCCCGGGAGGGGCGGGAAGGTATGGCTACACCTTC.